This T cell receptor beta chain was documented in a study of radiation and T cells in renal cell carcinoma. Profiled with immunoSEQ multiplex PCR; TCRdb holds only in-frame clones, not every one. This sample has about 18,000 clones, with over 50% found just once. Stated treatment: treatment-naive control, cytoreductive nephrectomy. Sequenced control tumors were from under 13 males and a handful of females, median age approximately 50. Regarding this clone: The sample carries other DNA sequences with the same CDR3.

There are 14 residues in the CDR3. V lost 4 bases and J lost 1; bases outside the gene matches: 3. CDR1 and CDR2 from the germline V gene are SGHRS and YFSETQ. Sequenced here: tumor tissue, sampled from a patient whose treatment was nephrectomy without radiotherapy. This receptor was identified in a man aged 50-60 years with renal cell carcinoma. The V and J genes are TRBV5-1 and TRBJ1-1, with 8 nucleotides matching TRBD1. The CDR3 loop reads CASSPGTGNTEAFF. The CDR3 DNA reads TGCGCCAGCAGCCCCGGGACAGGGAACACTGAAGCTTTCTTT.